The entry below gives a single T cell receptor beta chain sequence along with its context. The antigen is not known. Researchers took RNA transcripts and amplified the TCR beta CDR3 regions from them. A first-round RT-PCR of the TCR CDR3 used the HTBI primer set. One entry per CDR3 protein, called by TCRdb with MiXCR from the multiplex PCR reads. The data show around 760,000 distinct CDR3 sequences, around 40% seen once. This sample stems from a study of T cells in Graves' hyperthyroidism and ophthalmopathy. General study results and limits: The model made its ophthalmopathy prediction, and onset followed a median around 6.5 months later. Researchers report that a 13 V-J model separated ophthalmopathy from stable hyperthyroidism.

Stability of Graves' hyperthyroidism was defined as absent ophthalmopathy progression within 18 months. Hyperthyroidism, newly diagnosed and lasting under 2 months, affected patients aged 18 to 65. Germline V gene data show CDR1 as MNHNY and CDR2 as SVGAGI (reference sequence). The trim removed 5 bases at V and 1 base at J, leaving 6 bases unmatched. The CDR3 covers 15 residues. The sequenced sample was blood. V usage is TRBV6-6 and J usage is TRBJ1-2; 8 nucleotides line up with TRBD1. This TCR derives from a woman between 40 and 55 years old with Graves' hyperthyroidism. CDR3 DNA sequence: TGTGCCAGCAGTAAGGGACAGGTGGTTAACTATGGCTACACCTTC. This translates into CASSKGQVVNYGYTF.